Following are 26 T cell receptor beta chains from one sample sequenced in a study of shared clonotypes between healthy human individuals. Data came from immunoSEQ multiplex PCR; TCRdb stores just in-frame clones and leaves some out. The sample includes about 2.4 million clones, approximately 94% of them seen just once. The sequencing input was naive CD4+ T cells from PBMCs. Subset described: CD45RA+ positively selected. The receptor set was obtained from a man younger than 35 in good health. Some clones in this sample may be carry-over from other donors' samples.

The V call is TRBV5-1, the J call TRBJ1-1; D is undetermined. CDR1 SGHRS and CDR2 YFSETQ come from the germline V gene. CDR3 length equals 14 residues. With 0 bases removed from V and 4 bases from J, the gap between germline ends came to 10 bases. CDR3 sequence (DNA): TGCGCCAGCAGCTTGGGCGGGTCGAGCACTGAAGCTTTCTTT. Translated, it gives CASSLGGSSTEAFF. Combining the CDR3 with reference TRBV5-1 and TRBJ1-1 gives the whole variable domain KAGVTQTPRYLIKTRGQQVTLSCSPISGHRSVSWYQQTPGQGLQFLFEYFSETQRNKGNFPGRFSGRQFSNSRSEMNVSTLELGDSALYLCASSLGGSSTEAFFGQGTRLTVV.

This chain links TRBV7-8 with TRBJ2-5, with TRBD2 matching 13 bases. J was trimmed by 3 bases and V by 5 bases; bases with no gene match: 12. CDR3 size: 18 residues. Germline V lookup: CDR1 SGHVS, CDR2 FQNEAQ. In nucleotides, the CDR3 is TGTGCCAGCAGCGACCTCCCAGGCGGACTAGCGGGAGAAGAGACCCAGTACTTC. This encodes CASSDLPGGLAGEETQYF.

The chain employs TRBV10-3 and TRBJ2-7, with TRBD1 as a possible D gene (6 bases). The CDR3 sequence is 13 residues long. Trimming stripped 9 bases from V and 3 bases from J, with 15 bases between. The germline V gene encodes CDR1 ENHRY and CDR2 SYGVKD. DNA of the CDR3: TGTGCCATAAACAGGGAGTTGGGCTACGAGCAGTACTTC. Translation gives CAINRELGYEQYF.

About this clone: The sample carries other DNA sequences with the same CDR3. The chain carries TRBV5-1 and TRBJ2-3; maybe TRBD1 (6 bases). CDR3 length: 15 amino acids. Per germline, CDR1 SGHRS and CDR2 YFSETQ. Between the trimmed V and J ends, which lost 0 bases and 0 bases, there was a span of 8 bases. CDR3 DNA sequence: TGCGCCAGCAGCTTGGGACAGGCTAGCACAGATACGCAGTATTTT. Its translation is CASSLGQASTDTQYF.

As concerns this clone: Other DNA sequences from this sample encode an identical CDR3 as well. This sequence joins TRBV5-1 and TRBJ1-5, with a tentative D call TRBD1 (6 bases). Germline V gene sequence: CDR1 SGHRS, CDR2 YFSETQ. The germline V and J ends were trimmed by 5 bases and 3 bases, with 9 bases remaining between them. There are 13 residues in the CDR3. CDR3 region: CASRGGPNQPQHF. The CDR3 DNA reads as TGCGCCAGCAGGGGGGGGCCCAATCAGCCCCAGCATTTT.

CDR3 in DNA: TGTGCCAGCAGTGCTGTCACCCGGGGCTACACCTTC. Protein: CASSAVTRGYTF. This rearrangement joins TRBV28 to TRBJ1-2; the D is unclear. V lost 5 bases, J lost 8 bases, and 12 bases lay in between. The CDR3 sequence is 12 residues long. Germline V lookup: CDR1 MDHEN, CDR2 SYDVKM.

This clone was seen more than once but under ten times. The genes are TRBV28 and TRBJ1-5; the match to TRBD1 covers 11 bases. Germline loops: CDR1 MDHEN, CDR2 SYDVKM. The junction had 4 bases not matched to a gene; V was cut back by 3 bases and J by 0 bases. The CDR3 is 17 amino acids. The CDR3 nucleotides are TGTGCCAGCAGTTTGTGGGGACAGGGGGTTAGCAATCAGCCCCAGCATTTT. Residues: CASSLWGQGVSNQPQHF.

The J gene is TRBJ1-5, the V gene TRBV4-1; D is perhaps TRBD1 (6 bases). Between the trimmed V and J ends, which lost 4 bases and 4 bases, there was a span of 23 bases. There are 18 residues in the CDR3. Germline assignment: CDR1 MGHRA and CDR2 YSYEKL. DNA for the CDR3: TGCGCCAGCAGCCCAATTGATCGCGGGGGCCCATTAAATCAGCCCCAGCATTTT. Residues: CASSPIDRGGPLNQPQHF.

The chain links TRBV5-4 to TRBJ2-3, with TRBD1 matching 8 bases. The V segment lost 0 bases and the J segment 5 bases; nucleotides outside the gene matches: 5. Germline V gene data show CDR1 as SGHNT and CDR2 as YYREEE (reference sequence). The CDR3 totals 15 residues. This chain's CDR3 is CASSLGQGWIDTQYF. The CDR3 coding sequence is TGTGCCAGCAGCTTGGGACAGGGGTGGATAGATACGCAGTATTTT.

V is TRBV7-9 and J is TRBJ2-5; 7 bases map to TRBD1. Germline loops: CDR1 SEHNR, CDR2 FQNEAQ (reference sequence). The CDR3 contains 15 residues. V gave up 0 bases and J gave up 4 bases; unmatched junction bases: 5. CDR3 DNA sequence: TGTGCCAGCAGCTTAGCGGAGACAGGGCGAGAGACCCAGTACTTC. This translates into CASSLAETGRETQYF.

The table lists this clone with a count of one. This chain uses TRBV9 with TRBJ1-1; D call uncertain. Trimming pared 2 bases from V and 2 bases from J, leaving 10 bases between. Germline V gene data show CDR1 as SGDLS and CDR2 as YYNGEE. This CDR3 spans 14 amino acids. CDR3 region: CASSVGNHNTEAFF. The CDR3 DNA reads TGTGCCAGCAGCGTTGGCAACCACAACACTGAAGCTTTCTTT.

The CDR3 DNA reads as TGTGCCAGCAGCCCGGGACAGGGAGGAAGCCCGTCTAACTATGGCTACACCTTC. Its protein product is CASSPGQGGSPSNYGYTF. The genes are TRBV7-9 and TRBJ1-2; 9 bases line up with TRBD1. Per germline, CDR1 SEHNR and CDR2 FQNEAQ (reference sequence). Trimming cost V 5 bases and J 0 bases; bases outside gene matches: 13. The CDR3 is 18 residues long. Full variable domain (outside the CDR3, taken from reference TRBV7-9 and TRBJ1-2): DTGVSQNPRHKITKRGQNVTFRCDPISEHNRLYWYRQTLGQGPEFLTYFQNEAQLEKSRLLSDRFSAERPKGSFSTLEIQRTEQGDSAMYLCASSPGQGGSPSNYGYTFGSGTRLTVV.

The rearrangement joins TRBV7-2 to TRBJ1-1; 8 bases line up with TRBD1. The CDR3 loop spans 14 amino acids. Germline values: CDR1 SGHTA, CDR2 FQGNSA. The J segment lost 4 bases and the V segment lost 2 bases, leaving 3 bases of the junction unmatched. In DNA form, the CDR3 reads TGTGCCAGCAGCTTATCAGGGGGCACCACTGAAGCTTTCTTT. It is translated as CASSLSGGTTEAFF.

The J gene is TRBJ2-7, the V gene TRBV10-3; 8 positions match TRBD1. The germline V gene encodes CDR1 ENHRY and CDR2 SYGVKD. Losses at the gene ends were 4 bases for V and 1 base for J; bases not matched to a gene: 6. This CDR3 region has 15 residues. The CDR3 here is CAISGADRASYEQYF. DNA of the CDR3: TGTGCCATCAGTGGGGCGGACAGGGCGTCCTACGAGCAGTACTTC.

V and J are TRBV27 and TRBJ2-1, with D possibly matching TRBD2 (6 bases). This CDR3 comprises 15 residues. Germline V gene sequence: CDR1 MNHEY, CDR2 SMNVEV (reference sequence). V lost 7 bases and J lost 5, with 18 bases in between. For the CDR3, the DNA is TGTGCCAGCACCCGATCCGGGACTGGGAACAATGAGCAGTTCTTC. It codes for CASTRSGTGNNEQFF.

The chain joins TRBV14 to TRBJ2-4; D remains ambiguous. The CDR3 loop spans 13 amino acids. Trimming took off 1 base at V and 8 bases at J, with 9 bases between the two ends. Germline V lookup: CDR1 SGHDN, CDR2 FVKESK. CDR3 in amino acids: CASSQVWKDIQYF. The CDR3 nucleotides read TGTGCCAGCAGCCAAGTTTGGAAGGACATTCAGTACTTC.

This chain uses TRBV30 with TRBJ1-6; a possible D gene is TRBD1 (6 bases). The germline V gene encodes CDR1 GTSNPN and CDR2 SVGIG (reference sequence). There are 13 residues in the CDR3. V was pared by 4 bases and J by 9 bases, with 13 bases between. CDR3 DNA sequence: TGTGCCTGGACGGGGGCGCTGAGTTCACCCCTCCACTTT. This encodes CAWTGALSSPLHF.

The chain links TRBV29-1 to TRBJ2-7; D might be TRBD1 or TRBD2, each matching 5 bases. The V end was cut by 5 bases, the J end by 2 bases, with 13 bases between. The CDR3 extends over 13 amino acids. Germline loops: CDR1 SQVTM, CDR2 ANQGSEA. CDR3 amino acids: CSVRGALTYEQYF. The DNA of the CDR3 is TGCAGCGTTAGAGGGGCCCTGACCTACGAGCAGTACTTC.

The chain couples TRBV9 to TRBJ2-1; 11 nucleotides align to TRBD2. There are 18 residues in the CDR3. J gave up 4 bases and V 4 bases, and 13 bases lay outside the gene matches. Per germline, CDR1 SGDLS and CDR2 YYNGEE. CDR3 loop: CASSPRGLAETQYNEQFF. The CDR3 region has the DNA TGTGCCAGCAGCCCCCGGGGACTAGCGGAAACTCAGTACAATGAGCAGTTCTTC.

The gene calls are TRBV18 and TRBJ1-2; D ambiguous. The CDR3 extends over 13 amino acids. Trimming pared 0 bases from V and 5 bases from J, leaving 7 bases between. Germline V CDR1 and CDR2: KGHSH, LQKENI. The CDR3 nucleotides are TGTGCCAGCTCACCACCGTCTATATATGGCTACACCTTC. It encodes CASSPPSIYGYTF. Variable domain in full (rest from reference TRBV18 and TRBJ1-2): NAGVMQNPRHLVRRRGQEARLRCSPMKGHSHVYWYRQLPEEGLKFMVYLQKENIIDESGMPKERFSAEFPKEGPSILRIQQVVRGDSAAYFCASSPPSIYGYTFGSGTRLTVV.

The chain carries TRBV7-8 and TRBJ2-5, with 7 bases lining up with TRBD1. The CDR3 has 12 residues. Germline V lookup: CDR1 SGHVS, CDR2 FQNEAQ. J was trimmed by 4 bases and V by 8 bases; bases with no gene match: 4. CDR3 DNA sequence: TGTGCCAGCGGACAGGTCGGAGAGACCCAGTACTTC. Protein product: CASGQVGETQYF.

J is TRBJ2-5 and V is TRBV23-1, with unresolved D. TRBV23-1 is assigned to the ORF class and has an uncertain function. The V and J ends lost 0 bases and 2 bases respectively, with 7 bases between them. This CDR3 is built from 14 residues. CDR3 region: CASSQSGCQETQYF. DNA of the CDR3: TGCGCCAGCAGTCAATCCGGGTGTCAAGAGACCCAGTACTTC.

Turning to this clone: Other DNA sequences in the sample encode the same CDR3. The chain is built from TRBV2 and TRBJ1-6; weak D call: TRBD1 (5 bases). Germline lookup yields CDR1 SNHLY and CDR2 FYNNEI. The CDR3 length is 14 residues. The ends were cut back, 1 base at V and 9 bases at J, with 10 bases in the middle. The CDR3 coding sequence is TGTGCCAGCAGTGAAGGGCAGGGAAGTTCACCCCTCCACTTT. This sequence encodes CASSEGQGSSPLHF.

The V and J genes are TRBV9 and TRBJ2-1; tentatively, D is TRBD1 (5 bases). Looked up from germline, CDR1 is SGDLS and CDR2 is YYNGEE. The CDR3 is made up of 17 amino acids. The V gene lost 4 bases and the J gene lost 6 bases, with 23 bases spanning the gap. For the CDR3, the DNA is TGTGCCAGCAGCCCCCACCCGCAGGGTAAGGTAGGCAATGAGCAGTTCTTC. Protein product: CASSPHPQGKVGNEQFF.

The chain recombines TRBV30 with TRBJ1-1, with no clear D. V was cut by 1 base and J by 1 base, with 13 bases left in between. The CDR3 has 15 amino acids. CDR1 and CDR2 from the germline V gene are GTSNPN and SVGIG (reference sequence). CDR3: CAWSGDPLSNTEAFF. The CDR3 nucleotides read TGTGCCTGGAGTGGAGATCCACTATCGAACACTGAAGCTTTCTTT. The full variable domain, its missing parts supplied by reference TRBV30 and TRBJ1-1, is SQTIHQWPATLVQPVGSPLSLECTVEGTSNPNLYWYRQAAGRGLQLLFYSVGIGQISSEVPQNLSASRPQDRQFILSSKKLLLSDSGFYLCAWSGDPLSNTEAFFGQGTRLTVV.

V and J are TRBV27 and TRBJ1-2; 8 bases are shared with TRBD1. Germline CDR1 MNHEY, CDR2 SMNVEV (reference sequence). The CDR3 is made up of 15 amino acids. V shed 2 bases and J 4 bases; nucleotides not matched to a gene: 6. The CDR3 DNA is TGTGCCAGCAGTTTAACTGGGACAGGCATCTATGGCTACACCTTC. It translates to CASSLTGTGIYGYTF.